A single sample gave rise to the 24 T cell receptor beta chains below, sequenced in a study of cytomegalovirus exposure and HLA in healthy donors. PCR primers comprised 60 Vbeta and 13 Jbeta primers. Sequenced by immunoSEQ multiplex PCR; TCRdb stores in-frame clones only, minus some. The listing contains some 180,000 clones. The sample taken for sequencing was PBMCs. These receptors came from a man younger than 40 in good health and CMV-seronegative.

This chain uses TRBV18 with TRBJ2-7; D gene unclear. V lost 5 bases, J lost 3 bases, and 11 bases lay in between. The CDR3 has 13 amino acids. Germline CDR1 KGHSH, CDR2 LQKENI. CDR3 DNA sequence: TGTGCCAGCTCAATCTTCCCCCGCTACGAGCAGTACTTC. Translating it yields CASSIFPRYEQYF.

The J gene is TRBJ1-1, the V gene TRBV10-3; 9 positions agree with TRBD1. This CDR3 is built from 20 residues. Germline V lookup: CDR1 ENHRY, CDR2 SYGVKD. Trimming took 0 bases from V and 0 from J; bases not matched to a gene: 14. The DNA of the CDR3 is TGTGCCATCAGTGAGTCGGAGATGCGGACAGGGGAGGGGATGAACACTGAAGCTTTCTTT. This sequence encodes CAISESEMRTGEGMNTEAFF.

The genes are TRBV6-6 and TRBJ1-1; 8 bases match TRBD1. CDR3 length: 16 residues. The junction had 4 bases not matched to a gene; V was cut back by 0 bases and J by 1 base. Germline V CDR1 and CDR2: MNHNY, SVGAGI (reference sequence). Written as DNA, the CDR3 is TGTGCCAGCAGTTACTCCCCGGGACAGGCGAACACTGAAGCTTTCTTT. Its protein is CASSYSPGQANTEAFF.

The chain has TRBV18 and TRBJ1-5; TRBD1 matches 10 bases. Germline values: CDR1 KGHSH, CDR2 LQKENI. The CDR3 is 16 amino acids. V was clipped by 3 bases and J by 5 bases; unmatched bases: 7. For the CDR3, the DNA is TGTGCCAGCTCACCGGGGGTGGACAGGGGGTATCAGCCCCAGCATTTT. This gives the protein CASSPGVDRGYQPQHF.

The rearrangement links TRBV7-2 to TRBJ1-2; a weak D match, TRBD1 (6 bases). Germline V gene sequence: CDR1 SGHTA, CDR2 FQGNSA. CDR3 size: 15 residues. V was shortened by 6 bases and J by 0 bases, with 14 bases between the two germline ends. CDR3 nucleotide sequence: TGTGCCAGCAGTCTCAGGGGCTCAACTAACTATGGCTACACCTTC. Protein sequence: CASSLRGSTNYGYTF.

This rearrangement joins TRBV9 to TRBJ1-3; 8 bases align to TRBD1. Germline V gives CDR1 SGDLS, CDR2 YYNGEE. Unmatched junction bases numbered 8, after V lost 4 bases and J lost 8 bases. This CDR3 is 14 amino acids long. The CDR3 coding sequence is TGTGCCAGCAGCCCCAGGGGGCGGTCGGACACCATATATTTT. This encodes CASSPRGRSDTIYF. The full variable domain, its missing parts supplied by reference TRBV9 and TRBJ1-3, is DSGVTQTPKHLITATGQRVTLRCSPRSGDLSVYWYQQSLDQGLQFLIQYYNGEERAKGNILERFSAQQFPDLHSELNLSSLELGDSALYFCASSPRGRSDTIYFGEGSWLTVV.

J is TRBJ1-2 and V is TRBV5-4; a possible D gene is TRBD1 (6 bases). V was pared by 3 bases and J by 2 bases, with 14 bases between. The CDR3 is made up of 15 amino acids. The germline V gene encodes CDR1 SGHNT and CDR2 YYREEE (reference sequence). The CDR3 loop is CASSSGGGGNYGYTF. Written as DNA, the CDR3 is TGTGCCAGCAGCTCTGGGGGAGGGGGGAACTATGGCTACACCTTC. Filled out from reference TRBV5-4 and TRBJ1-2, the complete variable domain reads ETGVTQSPTHLIKTRGQQVTLRCSSQSGHNTVSWYQQALGQGPQFIFQYYREEENGRGNFPPRFSGLQFPNYSSELNVNALELDDSALYLCASSSGGGGNYGYTFGSGTRLTVV.

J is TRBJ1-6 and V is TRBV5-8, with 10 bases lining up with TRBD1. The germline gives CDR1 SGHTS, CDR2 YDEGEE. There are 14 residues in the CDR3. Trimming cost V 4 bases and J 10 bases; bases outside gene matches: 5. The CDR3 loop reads CASSGGQGRSPLHF. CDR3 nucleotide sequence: TGTGCCAGCAGCGGGGGACAGGGGCGGTCACCCCTCCACTTT.

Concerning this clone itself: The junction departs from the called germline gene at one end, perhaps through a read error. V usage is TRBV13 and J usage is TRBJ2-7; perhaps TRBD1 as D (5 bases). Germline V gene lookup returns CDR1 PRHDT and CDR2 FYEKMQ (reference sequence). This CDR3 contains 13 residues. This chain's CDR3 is CAGSYDSTYEQYF. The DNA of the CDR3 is TGTGCCGGCAGCTATGACAGTACCTACGAGCAGTACTTC.

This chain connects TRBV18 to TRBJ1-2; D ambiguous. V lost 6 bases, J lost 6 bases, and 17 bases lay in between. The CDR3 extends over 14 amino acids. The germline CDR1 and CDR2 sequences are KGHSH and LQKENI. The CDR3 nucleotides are TGTGCCAGCTCCCAAGTCACGAGCCCGGATGGCTACACCTTC. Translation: CASSQVTSPDGYTF.

CDR3 in amino acids: CASSLVGTYNEQFF. For the CDR3, the DNA is TGTGCCAGCAGCTTAGTTGGGACATACAATGAGCAGTTCTTC. The chain recombines TRBV7-9 with TRBJ2-1; D might be TRBD1 (6 bases). With 1 base removed from V and 4 bases from J, the gap between germline ends came to 8 bases. This CDR3 has 14 amino acids. Germline V gene data show CDR1 as SEHNR and CDR2 as FQNEAQ (reference sequence).

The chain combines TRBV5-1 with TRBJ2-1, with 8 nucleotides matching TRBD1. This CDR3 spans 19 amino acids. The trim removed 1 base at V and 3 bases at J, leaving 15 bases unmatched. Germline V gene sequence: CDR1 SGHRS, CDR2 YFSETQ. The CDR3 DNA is TGCGCCAGCAGCTTGAGGGGGCCCAGACAGGGGTCGCACTACAATGAGCAGTTCTTC. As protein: CASSLRGPRQGSHYNEQFF.

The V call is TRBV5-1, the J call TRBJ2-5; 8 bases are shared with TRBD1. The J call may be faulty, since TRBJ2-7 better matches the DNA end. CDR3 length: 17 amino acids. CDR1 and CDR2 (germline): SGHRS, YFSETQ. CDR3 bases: TGCGCCAGCAGCTTGGGGACAGGGATGCGGGGCTCCTACGAGCAGTACTTC. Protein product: CASSLGTGMRGSYEQYF.

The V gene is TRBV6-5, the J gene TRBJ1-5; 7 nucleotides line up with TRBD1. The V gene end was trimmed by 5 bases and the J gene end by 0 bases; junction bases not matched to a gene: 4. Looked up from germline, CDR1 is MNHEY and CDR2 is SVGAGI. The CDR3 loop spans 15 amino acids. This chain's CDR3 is CASSRDSYSNQPQHF. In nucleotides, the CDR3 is TGTGCCAGCAGTAGGGACAGCTATAGCAATCAGCCCCAGCATTTT.

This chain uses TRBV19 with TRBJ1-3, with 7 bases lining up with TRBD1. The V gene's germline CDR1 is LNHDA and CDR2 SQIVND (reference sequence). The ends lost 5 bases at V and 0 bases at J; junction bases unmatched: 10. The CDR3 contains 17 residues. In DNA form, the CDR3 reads TGTGCCAGTAGTCCAAACGAGGGGGCAAGCTCTGGAAACACCATATATTTT. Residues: CASSPNEGASSGNTIYF.

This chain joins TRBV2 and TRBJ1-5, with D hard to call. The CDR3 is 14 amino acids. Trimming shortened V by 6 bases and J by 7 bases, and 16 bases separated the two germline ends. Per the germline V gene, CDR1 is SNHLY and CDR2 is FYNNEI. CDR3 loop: CASRELYGGQPQHF. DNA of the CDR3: TGTGCCAGCAGGGAGCTTTATGGCGGCCAGCCCCAGCATTTT.

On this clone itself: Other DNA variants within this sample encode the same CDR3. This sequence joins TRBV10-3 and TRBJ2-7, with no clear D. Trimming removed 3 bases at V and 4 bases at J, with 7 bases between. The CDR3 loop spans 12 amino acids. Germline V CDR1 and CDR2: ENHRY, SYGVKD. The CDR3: CAISEYGYEQYF. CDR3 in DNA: TGTGCCATCAGTGAATACGGTTACGAGCAGTACTTC.

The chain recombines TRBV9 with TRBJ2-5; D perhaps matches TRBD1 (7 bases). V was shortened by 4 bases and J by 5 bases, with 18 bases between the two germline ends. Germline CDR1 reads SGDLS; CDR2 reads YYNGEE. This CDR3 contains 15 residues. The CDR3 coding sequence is TGTGCCAGCAGCCCCTCAGGGGGGAGGAGGGAGACCCAGTACTTC. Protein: CASSPSGGRRETQYF.

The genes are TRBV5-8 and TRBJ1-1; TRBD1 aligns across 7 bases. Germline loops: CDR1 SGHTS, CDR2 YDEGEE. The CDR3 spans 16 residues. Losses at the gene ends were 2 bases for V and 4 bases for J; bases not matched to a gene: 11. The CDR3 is CASSFITGTVATEAFF. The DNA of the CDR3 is TGTGCCAGCAGCTTTATTACCGGGACAGTAGCCACTGAAGCTTTCTTT.

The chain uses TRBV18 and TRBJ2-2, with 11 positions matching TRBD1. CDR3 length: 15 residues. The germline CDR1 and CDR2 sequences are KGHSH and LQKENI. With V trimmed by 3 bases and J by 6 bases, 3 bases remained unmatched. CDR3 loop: CASSPGQGAAGELFF. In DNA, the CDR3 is TGTGCCAGCTCACCCGGACAGGGGGCTGCCGGGGAGCTGTTTTTT.

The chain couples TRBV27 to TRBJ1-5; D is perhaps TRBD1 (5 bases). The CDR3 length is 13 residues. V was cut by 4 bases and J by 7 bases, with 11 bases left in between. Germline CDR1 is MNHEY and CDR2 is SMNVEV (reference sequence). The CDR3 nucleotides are TGTGCCAGCAGTTCCTGGACATTCCAGCCCCAGCATTTT. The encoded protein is CASSSWTFQPQHF.

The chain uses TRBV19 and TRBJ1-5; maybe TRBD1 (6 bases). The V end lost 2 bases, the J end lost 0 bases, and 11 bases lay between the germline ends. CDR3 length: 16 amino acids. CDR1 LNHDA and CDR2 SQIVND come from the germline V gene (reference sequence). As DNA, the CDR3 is TGTGCCAGTAGTATAACGACAGGCGATAGCAATCAGCCCCAGCATTTT. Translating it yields CASSITTGDSNQPQHF.

The CDR3 reads CASSSLDGWASGNNEQFF. The CDR3, as DNA: TGTGCCAGCAGCTCATTGGATGGGTGGGCTAGCGGAAACAATGAGCAGTTCTTC. The V gene is TRBV11-2, the J gene TRBJ2-1; the match to TRBD2 covers 7 bases. The CDR3 consists of 18 residues. Trimming took 4 bases from V and 5 from J; bases not matched to a gene: 17. CDR1 and CDR2 from the germline V gene are SGHAT and FQNNGV.

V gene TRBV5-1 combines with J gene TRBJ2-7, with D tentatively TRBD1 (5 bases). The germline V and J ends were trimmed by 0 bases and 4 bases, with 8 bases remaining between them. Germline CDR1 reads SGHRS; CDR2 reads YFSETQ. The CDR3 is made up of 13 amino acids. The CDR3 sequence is CASSLEGAYEQYF. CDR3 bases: TGCGCCAGCAGCTTGGAAGGGGCATACGAGCAGTACTTC.